One and the same sample provided the 24 T cell receptor beta chains below, sequenced in a study of T cell repertoires in cytomegalovirus infection. Using its own MiXCR run on the reads, TCRdb lists one record per CDR3 protein. The sample carries over 150,000 distinct CDR3 sequences, about 18% recorded once. Sequenced input: CD8+ T cells from PBMCs. These receptors originate from a human donor in good health (CMV status not recorded). Some clones in this sample may be carry-over from other donors' samples.

The V gene is TRBV18, the J gene TRBJ2-2, with 7 bases identical to TRBD1. Germline V gene lookup returns CDR1 KGHSH and CDR2 LQKENI. The CDR3 covers 14 residues. The J segment lost 1 base and the V segment lost 6 bases, leaving 2 bases of the junction unmatched. CDR3 amino acids: CASSGTVNTGELFF. For the CDR3, the DNA is TGTGCCAGCTCCGGGACAGTGAACACCGGGGAGCTGTTTTTT.

The J gene is TRBJ2-1, the V gene TRBV12-3 or TRBV12-4; D is uncertain. This CDR3 spans 14 amino acids. The ends were cut back, 6 bases at V and 0 bases at J, with 9 bases in the middle. The CDR3 coding sequence is TGTGCCAGCAGCCTGTACGGCTCCTACAATGAGCAGTTCTTC. Translation: CASSLYGSYNEQFF.

The chain uses TRBV7-2 and TRBJ1-5; unclear D gene. The CDR3 runs to 16 residues. With 1 base removed from V and 1 base from J, the gap between germline ends came to 11 bases. Germline-derived CDR1 and CDR2 are SGHTA and FQGNSA. The DNA for the CDR3 is TGTGCCAGCAGCTTAGACGGAGGGTTAAGCAATCAGCCCCAGCATTTT. As protein: CASSLDGGLSNQPQHF.

This clonotype was picked up many times. The chain combines TRBV7-9 with TRBJ1-1; D uncertain. The CDR3 has 11 residues. Trimming pared 5 bases from V and 8 bases from J, leaving 9 bases between. CDR1 is SEHNR, CDR2 FQNEAQ, per germline (reference sequence). This CDR3 reads CASSQQREAFF. The DNA for the CDR3 is TGTGCCAGCAGCCAACAGAGGGAAGCTTTCTTT.

This clonotype has a handful of counts. The CDR3 DNA is TGTGCCAGCAGTTTAGGGACTTGGGGCACTGAAGCTTTCTTT. It yields the protein CASSLGTWGTEAFF. The chain combines TRBV12-3 or TRBV12-4 with TRBJ1-1; D not certain. This CDR3 region has 14 residues. V lost 1 base, J lost 4 bases, and 10 bases lay in between.

This rearrangement joins TRBV20-1 to TRBJ2-2; 9 nucleotides match TRBD1. Germline CDR1 is DFQATT and CDR2 is SNEGSKA (reference sequence). V gave up 6 bases and J gave up 5 bases; unmatched junction bases: 13. This CDR3 has 16 amino acids. The CDR3 region is CSASPTRTGATGELFF. CDR3 bases: TGCAGTGCCAGCCCCACCCGGACAGGGGCAACCGGGGAGCTGTTTTTT.

The genes are TRBV20-1 and TRBJ2-1; perhaps TRBD2 as D (6 bases). This CDR3 contains 15 residues. The germline V and J ends were trimmed by 6 bases and 6 bases, with 21 bases remaining between them. CDR1 is DFQATT and CDR2 is SNEGSKA in the germline V gene (reference sequence). This CDR3 is CSAHRDGSDRNEQFF. In DNA form, the CDR3 reads TGCAGTGCGCACCGAGACGGGAGCGATCGCAATGAGCAGTTCTTC.

This clonotype was seen more than once but under ten times. The chain has TRBV7-2 and TRBJ1-4; no firm D call. Trimming shortened V by 5 bases and J by 3 bases, and 16 bases separated the two germline ends. Germline-derived CDR1 and CDR2 are SGHTA and FQGNSA. The CDR3 sequence is 16 residues long. This chain's CDR3 is CASSRRHAASNEKLFF. The DNA for the CDR3 is TGTGCCAGCAGCCGCCGGCACGCAGCCTCTAATGAAAAACTGTTTTTT.

CDR3 DNA: TGTGCCAGCAGTCCCCACTCTAGCGGGGGGATTCAAGAGACCCAGTACTTC. It specifies CASSPHSSGGIQETQYF. This chain links TRBV27 with TRBJ2-5; 11 bases agree with TRBD2. V trimming: 5 bases; J trimming: 2 bases; junction bases outside the gene matches: 10. The CDR3 runs to 17 residues. Per germline, CDR1 MNHEY and CDR2 SMNVEV (reference sequence).

This clonotype came up a few times. This chain connects TRBV29-1 to TRBJ1-2, with no clear D. The V gene lost 6 bases and the J gene lost 5 bases, with 10 bases spanning the gap. Germline assignment: CDR1 SQVTM and CDR2 ANQGSEA. This CDR3 region has 11 residues. This CDR3 reads CSVNYRYGYTF. DNA of the CDR3: TGCAGCGTCAACTACAGATATGGCTACACCTTC.

The chain has TRBV7-8 and TRBJ2-7; D is uncertain. This CDR3 is built from 15 residues. From germline, CDR1 is SGHVS and CDR2 FQNEAQ. Trimming stripped 3 bases from V and 0 bases from J, with 12 bases between. In DNA, the CDR3 is TGTGCCAGCAGCTTCTTGACAACGAGCTCCTACGAGCAGTACTTC. It specifies CASSFLTTSSYEQYF.

Many counts were recorded for this clonotype. The genes are TRBV12-3 or TRBV12-4 and TRBJ1-1; perhaps TRBD1 as D (5 bases). Trimming stripped 6 bases from V and 5 bases from J, with 13 bases between. The length of the CDR3 is 13 residues. DNA of the CDR3: TGTGCCAGCAGCTCCTCGGGGGGAACTGAAGCTTTCTTT. Translated, it gives CASSSSGGTEAFF.

This clonotype was seen a few times. The CDR3 DNA follows: TGTGCCAGCAGTTTCCCGGGGGCCTCCTACAATGAGCAGTTCTTC. Its translation: CASSFPGASYNEQFF. This chain joins TRBV28 and TRBJ2-1, with D perhaps assigned TRBD1 or TRBD2 (6 bases each). The CDR3 spans 15 residues. Germline CDR1 MDHEN, CDR2 SYDVKM. The ends were cut back, 3 bases at V and 0 bases at J, with 9 bases in the middle. The full variable domain, with the rest looked up from reference TRBV28 and TRBJ2-1, is DVKVTQSSRYLVKRTGEKVFLECVQDMDHENMFWYRQDPGLGLRLIYFSYDVKMKEKGDIPEGYSVSREKKERFSLILESASTNQTSMYLCASSFPGASYNEQFFGPGTRLTVL.

The chain has TRBV4-1 and TRBJ2-7, with D perhaps matching TRBD1 (5 bases). The ends were cut back, 1 base at V and 0 bases at J, with 10 bases in the middle. Germline V gives CDR1 MGHRA, CDR2 YSYEKL. This CDR3 has 15 amino acids. The CDR3 nucleotides are TGCGCCAGCAGCCAAGTGACAGAGAGCTCCTACGAGCAGTACTTC. This sequence encodes CASSQVTESSYEQYF.

The chain employs TRBV7-9 and TRBJ2-7, with 10 bases lining up with TRBD1. This CDR3 has 13 amino acids. Germline CDR1 SEHNR, CDR2 FQNEAQ (reference sequence). V lost 6 bases, J lost 6 bases, and 5 bases stayed unmatched. The CDR3 loop is CASRGTGVGEQYF. CDR3 nucleotide sequence: TGTGCCAGCAGGGGGACAGGGGTCGGCGAGCAGTACTTC.

V gene TRBV7-2 combines with J gene TRBJ2-1; D might be TRBD1 or TRBD2, each matching 5 bases. The CDR3 length is 14 residues. Per germline, CDR1 SGHTA and CDR2 FQGNSA. Deletions cut 5 bases from V and 9 bases from J, with 17 bases between. The CDR3 region has the DNA TGTGCCAGCAGCCCTATGCGAGGGGTCCTTGAGCAGTTCTTC. Amino acids: CASSPMRGVLEQFF. Combining the CDR3 with reference TRBV7-2 and TRBJ2-1 gives the whole variable domain GAGVSQSPSNKVTEKGKDVELRCDPISGHTALYWYRQSLGQGLEFLIYFQGNSAPDKSGLPSDRFSAERTGGSVSTLTIQRTQQEDSAVYLCASSPMRGVLEQFFGPGTRLTVL.

Only a few counts were recorded for this clonotype. The chain links TRBV28 to TRBJ2-7; maybe TRBD1 (6 bases). This CDR3 spans 14 amino acids. The germline V gene encodes CDR1 MDHEN and CDR2 SYDVKM. The V end lost 3 bases, the J end lost 1 base, and 10 bases lay between the germline ends. The CDR3 sequence: CASSFTGYSYEQYF. In DNA, the CDR3 is TGTGCCAGCAGTTTCACAGGGTATTCCTACGAGCAGTACTTC.

V usage is TRBV28 and J usage is TRBJ1-2; the match to TRBD1 covers 8 bases. The V gene's germline CDR1 is MDHEN and CDR2 SYDVKM. Trimming cost V 2 bases and J 5 bases; bases outside gene matches: 10. CDR3 length: 16 residues. The CDR3 region is CASSLLGTGVGYGYTF. The CDR3 DNA sequence: TGTGCCAGCAGTTTACTAGGGACAGGAGTGGGGTATGGCTACACCTTC.

This clonotype showed up just a few times. This chain links TRBV7-2 with TRBJ1-2, with D perhaps matching TRBD1 (5 bases). V lost 5 bases to trimming and J lost 5 bases, with 12 bases between them. The CDR3 length is 13 residues. Germline CDR1 SGHTA, CDR2 FQGNSA. The CDR3 nucleotides read TGTGCCAGCAGCCCCGTGACAGATTATGGCTACACCTTC. Translating gives CASSPVTDYGYTF.

The chain links TRBV7-6 to TRBJ1-1; TRBD1 agrees at 12 bases. Germline V gene data show CDR1 as SGHVS and CDR2 as FNYEAQ. The trim removed 4 bases at V and 0 bases at J, leaving 6 bases unmatched. This CDR3 comprises 17 residues. CDR3 residues: CASSSGTGGFMNTEAFF. DNA for the CDR3: TGTGCCAGCAGCTCCGGGACAGGGGGCTTCATGAACACTGAAGCTTTCTTT.

The CDR3 loop is CASSLSGSHGYTF. CDR3 DNA sequence: TGTGCCAGCAGTTTATCGGGGTCTCATGGCTACACCTTC. The chain recombines TRBV27 with TRBJ1-2, with D uncertain. CDR1 and CDR2 (germline): MNHEY, SMNVEV (reference sequence). V lost 0 bases and J lost 6, with 8 bases in between. This CDR3 spans 13 amino acids.

This clonotype was seen many times. The chain has TRBV7-2 and TRBJ1-1, with TRBD1 matching over 9 bases. CDR1 is SGHTA and CDR2 is FQGNSA in the germline V gene. The CDR3 covers 15 residues. Germline trimming cut 5 bases from V and 1 base from J; bases unmatched to any gene: 5. Here the CDR3 reads CASSPGQGRNTEAFF. The CDR3 DNA sequence: TGTGCCAGCAGCCCTGGACAGGGGCGGAACACTGAAGCTTTCTTT.

The table lists this clonotype with a few counts. The CDR3 reads CASSLDGRVDYGYTF. The CDR3 DNA is TGTGCCAGCAGCTTAGACGGCAGGGTGGACTATGGCTACACCTTC. The rearrangement uses TRBV7-6 and TRBJ1-2, with D maybe TRBD1 (5 bases). From germline, CDR1 is SGHVS and CDR2 FNYEAQ. With 1 base removed from V and 3 bases from J, the gap between germline ends came to 12 bases. CDR3 length: 15 amino acids.

The chain recombines TRBV29-1 with TRBJ2-1, with D possibly matching TRBD1 (6 bases). Germline V lookup: CDR1 SQVTM, CDR2 ANQGSEA. The CDR3 totals 14 residues. V lost 6 bases and J 4 bases, leaving 16 bases between the germline ends. Here the CDR3 reads CSVPTGSAYNEQFF. The CDR3 bases are TGCAGCGTCCCGACAGGTTCGGCGTACAATGAGCAGTTCTTC.